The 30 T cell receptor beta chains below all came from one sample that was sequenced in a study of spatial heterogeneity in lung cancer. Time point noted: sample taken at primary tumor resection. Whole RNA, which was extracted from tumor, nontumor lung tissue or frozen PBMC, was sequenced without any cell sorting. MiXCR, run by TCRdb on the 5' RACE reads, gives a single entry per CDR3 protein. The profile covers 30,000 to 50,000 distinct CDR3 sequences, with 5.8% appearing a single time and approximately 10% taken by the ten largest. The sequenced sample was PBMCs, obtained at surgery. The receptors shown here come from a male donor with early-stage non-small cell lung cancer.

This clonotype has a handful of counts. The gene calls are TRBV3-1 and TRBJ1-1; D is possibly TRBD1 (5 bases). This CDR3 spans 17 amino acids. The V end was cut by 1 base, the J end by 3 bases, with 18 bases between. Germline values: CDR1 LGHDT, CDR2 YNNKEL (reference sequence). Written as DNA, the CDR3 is TGTGCCAGCAGCCAAGCTAAACACTATGGGGCAGACACTGAAGCTTTCTTT. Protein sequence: CASSQAKHYGADTEAFF.

CDR3 nucleotide sequence: TGTGCCAGCAGCAAAGGACAGGTGAATGGAGATACGCAGTATTTT. This sequence encodes CASSKGQVNGDTQYF. This sequence joins TRBV7-9 and TRBJ2-3, with 7 bases aligning to TRBD1. Germline V gene data show CDR1 as SEHNR and CDR2 as FQNEAQ (reference sequence). Trimming removed 5 bases from V and 5 bases from J; junction bases left unmatched: 10. There are 15 residues in the CDR3.

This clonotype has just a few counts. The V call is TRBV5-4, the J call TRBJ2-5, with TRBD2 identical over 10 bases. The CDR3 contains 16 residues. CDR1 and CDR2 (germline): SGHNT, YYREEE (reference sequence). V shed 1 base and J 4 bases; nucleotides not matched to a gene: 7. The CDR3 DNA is TGTGCCAGCAGCTTGTCAGCGGGGGGGCCGGGAGAGACCCAGTACTTC. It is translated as CASSLSAGGPGETQYF.

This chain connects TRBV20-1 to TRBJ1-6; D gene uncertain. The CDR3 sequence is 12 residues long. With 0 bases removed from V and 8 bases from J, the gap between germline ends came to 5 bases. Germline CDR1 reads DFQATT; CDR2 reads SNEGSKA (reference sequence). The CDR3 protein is CSARDLDSPLHF. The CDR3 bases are TGCAGTGCTAGAGATTTGGATTCACCCCTCCACTTT.

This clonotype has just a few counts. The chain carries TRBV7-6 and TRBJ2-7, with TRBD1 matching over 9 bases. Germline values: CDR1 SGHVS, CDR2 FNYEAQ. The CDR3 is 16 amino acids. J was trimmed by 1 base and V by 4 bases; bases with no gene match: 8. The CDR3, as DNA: TGTGCCAGCAGCTCCCAGGGACAGGGTTGGTCCTACGAGCAGTACTTC. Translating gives CASSSQGQGWSYEQYF. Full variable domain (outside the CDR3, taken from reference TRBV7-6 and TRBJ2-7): GAGVSQSPRYKVTKRGQDVALRCDPISGHVSLYWYRQALGQGPEFLTYFNYEAQQDKSGLPNDRFSAERPEGSISTLTIQRTEQRDSAMYRCASSSQGQGWSYEQYFGPGTRLTVT.

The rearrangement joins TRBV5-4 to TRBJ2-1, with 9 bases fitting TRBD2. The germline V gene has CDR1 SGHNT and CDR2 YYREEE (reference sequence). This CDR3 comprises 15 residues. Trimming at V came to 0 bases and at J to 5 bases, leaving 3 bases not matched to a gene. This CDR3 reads CASSLVSGGDNEQFF. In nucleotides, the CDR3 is TGTGCCAGCAGCTTGGTTAGCGGGGGAGACAATGAGCAGTTCTTC.

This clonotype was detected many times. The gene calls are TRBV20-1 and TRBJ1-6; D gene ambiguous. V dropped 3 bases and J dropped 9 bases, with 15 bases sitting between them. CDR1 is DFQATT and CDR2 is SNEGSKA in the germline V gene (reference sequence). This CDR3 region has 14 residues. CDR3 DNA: TGCAGTGCTAGCGTTGGCAGGATAATTTCACCCCTCCACTTT. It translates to CSASVGRIISPLHF.

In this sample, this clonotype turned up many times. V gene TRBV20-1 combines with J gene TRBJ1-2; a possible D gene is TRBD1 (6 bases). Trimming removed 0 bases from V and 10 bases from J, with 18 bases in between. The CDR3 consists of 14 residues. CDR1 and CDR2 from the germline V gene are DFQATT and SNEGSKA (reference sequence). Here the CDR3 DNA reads TGCAGTGCTAGAGATGCTCCCCAGGGGCCGATCTACACCTTC. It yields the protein CSARDAPQGPIYTF.

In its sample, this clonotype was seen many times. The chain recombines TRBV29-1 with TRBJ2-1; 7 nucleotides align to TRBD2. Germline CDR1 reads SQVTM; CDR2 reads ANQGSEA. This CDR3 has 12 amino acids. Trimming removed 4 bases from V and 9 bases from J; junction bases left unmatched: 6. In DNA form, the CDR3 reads TGCAGCGTTGGGGGGGGGTTGAGTGAGCAGTTCTTC. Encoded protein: CSVGGGLSEQFF.

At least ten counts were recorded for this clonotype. In DNA form, the CDR3 reads TGTGCCATCACCACTCAGGGTGGGGGAGCTTTCTTT. The encoded protein is CAITTQGGGAFF. V and J are TRBV10-3 and TRBJ1-1, with D possibly being TRBD1 (5 bases). CDR1 is ENHRY, CDR2 SYGVKD, per germline. The CDR3 runs 12 residues. V was cut by 7 bases and J by 10 bases, with 16 bases left in between.

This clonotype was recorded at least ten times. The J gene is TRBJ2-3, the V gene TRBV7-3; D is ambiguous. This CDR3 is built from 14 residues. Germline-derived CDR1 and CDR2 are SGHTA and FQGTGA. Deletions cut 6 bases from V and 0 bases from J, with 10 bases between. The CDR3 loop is CASSLRLSTDTQYF. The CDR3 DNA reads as TGTGCCAGCAGTTTGAGACTTAGCACAGATACGCAGTATTTT. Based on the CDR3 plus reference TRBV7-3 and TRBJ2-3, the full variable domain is GAGVSQTPSNKVTEKGKYVELRCDPISGHTALYWYRQSLGQGPEFLIYFQGTGAADDSGLPNDRFFAVRPEGSVSTLKIQRTERGDSAVYLCASSLRLSTDTQYFGPGTRLTVL.

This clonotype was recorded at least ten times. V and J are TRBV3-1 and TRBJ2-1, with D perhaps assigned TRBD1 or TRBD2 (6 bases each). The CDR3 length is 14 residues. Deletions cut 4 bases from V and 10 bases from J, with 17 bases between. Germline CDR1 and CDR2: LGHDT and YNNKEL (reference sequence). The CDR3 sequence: CASSPAVGGKEQFF. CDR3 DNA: TGTGCCAGCAGCCCAGCAGTGGGGGGCAAGGAGCAGTTCTTC.

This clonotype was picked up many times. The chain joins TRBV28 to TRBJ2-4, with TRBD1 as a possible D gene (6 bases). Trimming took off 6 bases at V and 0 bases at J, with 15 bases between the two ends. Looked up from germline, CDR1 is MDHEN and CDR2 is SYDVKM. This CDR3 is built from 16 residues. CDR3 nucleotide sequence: TGTGCCAGCAGCTCCGGACAGTTACTAGCCAAAAACATTCAGTACTTC. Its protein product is CASSSGQLLAKNIQYF.

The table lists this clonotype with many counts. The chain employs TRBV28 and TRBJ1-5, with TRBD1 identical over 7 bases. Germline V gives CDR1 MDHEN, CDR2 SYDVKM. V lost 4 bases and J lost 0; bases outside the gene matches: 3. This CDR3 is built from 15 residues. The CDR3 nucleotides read TGTGCCAGCAGTTCGGGACAGAATAGCAATCAGCCCCAGCATTTT. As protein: CASSSGQNSNQPQHF.

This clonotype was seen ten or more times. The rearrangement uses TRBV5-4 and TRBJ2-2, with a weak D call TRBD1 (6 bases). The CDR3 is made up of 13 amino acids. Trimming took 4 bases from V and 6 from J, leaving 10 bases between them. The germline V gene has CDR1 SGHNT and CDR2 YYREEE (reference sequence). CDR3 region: CASSNTGSGELFF. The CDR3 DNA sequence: TGTGCCAGCAGCAACACAGGGTCCGGGGAGCTGTTTTTT. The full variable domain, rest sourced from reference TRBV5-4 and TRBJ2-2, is ETGVTQSPTHLIKTRGQQVTLRCSSQSGHNTVSWYQQALGQGPQFIFQYYREEENGRGNFPPRFSGLQFPNYSSELNVNALELDDSALYLCASSNTGSGELFFGEGSRLTVL.

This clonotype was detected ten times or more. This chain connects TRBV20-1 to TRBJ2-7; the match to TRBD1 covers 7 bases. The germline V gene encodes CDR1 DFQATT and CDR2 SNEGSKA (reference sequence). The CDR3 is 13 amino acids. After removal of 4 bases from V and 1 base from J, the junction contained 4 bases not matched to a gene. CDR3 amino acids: CSATDRLSYEQYF. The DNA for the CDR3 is TGCAGTGCTACGGACAGGTTATCCTACGAGCAGTACTTC.

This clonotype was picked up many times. The CDR3 sequence: CATSRDRRVYGYTF. CDR3 in DNA: TGTGCCACCAGCAGAGATCGGCGGGTCTATGGCTACACCTTC. J is TRBJ1-2 and V is TRBV15; D is unclear. Germline V gene data show CDR1 as LNHNV and CDR2 as YYDKDF (reference sequence). The CDR3 length is 14 residues. V dropped 0 bases and J dropped 4 bases, with 9 bases sitting between them.

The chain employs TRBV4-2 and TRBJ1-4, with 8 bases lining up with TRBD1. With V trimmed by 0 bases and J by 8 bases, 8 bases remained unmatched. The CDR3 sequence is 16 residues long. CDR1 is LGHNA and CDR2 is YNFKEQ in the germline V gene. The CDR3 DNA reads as TGTGCCAGCAGCCAAGATCAAGCAGGGGGCGTGGAAAAACTGTTTTTT. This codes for CASSQDQAGGVEKLFF.

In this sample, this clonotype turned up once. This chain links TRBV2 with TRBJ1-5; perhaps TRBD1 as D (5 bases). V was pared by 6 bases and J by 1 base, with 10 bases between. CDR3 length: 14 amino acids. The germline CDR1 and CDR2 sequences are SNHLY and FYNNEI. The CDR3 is CASRWDGSNQPQHF. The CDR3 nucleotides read TGTGCCAGCAGGTGGGACGGGAGCAATCAGCCCCAGCATTTT. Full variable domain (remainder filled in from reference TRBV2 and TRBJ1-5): EPEVTQTPSHQVTQMGQEVILRCVPISNHLYFYWYRQILGQKVEFLVSFYNNEISEKSEIFDDQFSVERPDGSNFTLKIRSTKLEDSAMYFCASRWDGSNQPQHFGDGTRLSIL.

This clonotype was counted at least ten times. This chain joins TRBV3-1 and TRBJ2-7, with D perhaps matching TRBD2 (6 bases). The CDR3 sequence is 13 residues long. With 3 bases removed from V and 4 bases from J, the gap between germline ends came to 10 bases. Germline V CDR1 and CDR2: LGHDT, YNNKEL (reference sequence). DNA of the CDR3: TGTGCCAGCAGCCATCCGCGGGGTTACGAGCAGTACTTC. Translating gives CASSHPRGYEQYF.

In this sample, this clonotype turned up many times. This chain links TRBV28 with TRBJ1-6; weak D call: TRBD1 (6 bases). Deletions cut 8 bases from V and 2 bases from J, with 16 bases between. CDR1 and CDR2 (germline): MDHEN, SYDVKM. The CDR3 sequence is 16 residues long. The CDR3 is CASCSSGGTYNSPLHF. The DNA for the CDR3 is TGTGCCAGCTGCTCTAGTGGGGGCACCTATAATTCACCCCTCCACTTT. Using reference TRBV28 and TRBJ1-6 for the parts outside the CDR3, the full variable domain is DVKVTQSSRYLVKRTGEKVFLECVQDMDHENMFWYRQDPGLGLRLIYFSYDVKMKEKGDIPEGYSVSREKKERFSLILESASTNQTSMYLCASCSSGGTYNSPLHFGNGTRLTVT.

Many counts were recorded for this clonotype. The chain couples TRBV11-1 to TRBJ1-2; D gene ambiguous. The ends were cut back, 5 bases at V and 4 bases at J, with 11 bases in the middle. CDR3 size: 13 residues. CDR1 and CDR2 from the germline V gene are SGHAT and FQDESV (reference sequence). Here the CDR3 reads CASSPDGFYGYTF. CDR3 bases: TGTGCCAGCAGCCCGGACGGGTTCTATGGCTACACCTTC.

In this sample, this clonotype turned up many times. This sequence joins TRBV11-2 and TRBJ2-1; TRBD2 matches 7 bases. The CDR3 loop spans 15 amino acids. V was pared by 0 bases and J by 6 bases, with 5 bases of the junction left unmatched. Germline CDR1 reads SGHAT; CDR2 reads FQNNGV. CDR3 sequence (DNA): TGTGCCAGCAGCTTAGAAGCGGGGCGCCTCAATGAGCAGTTCTTC. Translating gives CASSLEAGRLNEQFF.

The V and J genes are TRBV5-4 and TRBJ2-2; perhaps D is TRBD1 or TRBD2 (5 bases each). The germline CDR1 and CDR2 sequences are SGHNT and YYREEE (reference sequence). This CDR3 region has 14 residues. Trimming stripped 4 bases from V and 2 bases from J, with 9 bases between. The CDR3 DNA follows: TGTGCCAGCAGCCAGGGAGCTAACACCGGGGAGCTGTTTTTT. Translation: CASSQGANTGELFF.

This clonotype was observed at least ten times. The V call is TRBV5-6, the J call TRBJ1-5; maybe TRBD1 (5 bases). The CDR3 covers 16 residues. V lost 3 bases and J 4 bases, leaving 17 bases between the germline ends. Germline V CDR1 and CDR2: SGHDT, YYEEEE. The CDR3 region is CASSSLGGSENQPQHF. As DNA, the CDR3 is TGTGCCAGCAGCTCCCTGGGGGGTAGTGAAAATCAGCCCCAGCATTTT.

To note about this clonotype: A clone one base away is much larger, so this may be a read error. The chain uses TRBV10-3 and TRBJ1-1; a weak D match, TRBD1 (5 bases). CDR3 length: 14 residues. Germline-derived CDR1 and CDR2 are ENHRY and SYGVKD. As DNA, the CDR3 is TGTGCCATCAGTGAGGACAGAATGAACACTGAAGCTCTCTTT. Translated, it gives CAISEDRMNTEALF.

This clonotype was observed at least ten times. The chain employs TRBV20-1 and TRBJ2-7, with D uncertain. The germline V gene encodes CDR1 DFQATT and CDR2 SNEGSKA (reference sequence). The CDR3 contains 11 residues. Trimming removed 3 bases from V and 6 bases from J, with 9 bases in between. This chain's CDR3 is CSASSVGEQYF. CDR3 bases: TGCAGTGCTAGCTCTGTAGGCGAGCAGTACTTC.

The CDR3 DNA is TGTGCCTGGAGTGTCGGACAGCTCACTGAAGCTTTCTTT. It translates to CAWSVGQLTEAFF. The V gene is TRBV30, the J gene TRBJ1-1; TRBD1 is a possible D gene (6 bases). The CDR3 is made up of 13 amino acids. V was clipped by 0 bases and J by 4 bases, with 9 bases between them. CDR1 is GTSNPN and CDR2 is SVGIG in the germline V gene (reference sequence).

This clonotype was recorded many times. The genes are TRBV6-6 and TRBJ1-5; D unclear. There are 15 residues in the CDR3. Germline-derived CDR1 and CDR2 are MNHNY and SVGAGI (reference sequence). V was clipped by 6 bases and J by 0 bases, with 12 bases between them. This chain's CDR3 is CASSEGRYSNQPQHF. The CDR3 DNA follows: TGTGCCAGCAGCGAAGGAAGGTATAGCAATCAGCCCCAGCATTTT.

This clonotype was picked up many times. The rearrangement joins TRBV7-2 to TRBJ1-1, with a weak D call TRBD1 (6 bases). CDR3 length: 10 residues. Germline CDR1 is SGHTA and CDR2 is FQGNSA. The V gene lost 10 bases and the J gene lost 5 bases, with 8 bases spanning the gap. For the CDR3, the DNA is TGTGCCACAGGGGAGACTGAAGCTTTCTTT. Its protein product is CATGETEAFF. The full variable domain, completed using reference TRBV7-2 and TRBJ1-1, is GAGVSQSPSNKVTEKGKDVELRCDPISGHTALYWYRQSLGQGLEFLIYFQGNSAPDKSGLPSDRFSAERTGGSVSTLTIQRTQQEDSAVYLCATGETEAFFGQGTRLTVV.